The subject of this entry is one TCR beta chain. This sample is drawn from a study of somatic mutations in cytotoxic T cells in rheumatoid arthritis. Method: immunoSEQ multiplex PCR; TCRdb's copy keeps in-frame clones and lacks some. Here the sample spans several thousand clones, roughly 73% being singletons. This CDR3 is 15 amino acids long. Looked up from germline, CDR1 is MNHNS and CDR2 is SASEGT. The V and J ends lost 1 base and 4 bases, in that order; junction bases with no gene match: 0. Sequencing was done on a sample of CD8+ T cells sorted from blood. The sequence derives from an adult with rheumatoid arthritis. J is TRBJ2-3 and V is TRBV6-1; 12 bases map to TRBD2. CDR3: CASSEGLAGADTQYF. The CDR3 DNA reads as TGTGCCAGCAGTGAAGGACTAGCGGGGGCAGATACGCAGTATTTT.